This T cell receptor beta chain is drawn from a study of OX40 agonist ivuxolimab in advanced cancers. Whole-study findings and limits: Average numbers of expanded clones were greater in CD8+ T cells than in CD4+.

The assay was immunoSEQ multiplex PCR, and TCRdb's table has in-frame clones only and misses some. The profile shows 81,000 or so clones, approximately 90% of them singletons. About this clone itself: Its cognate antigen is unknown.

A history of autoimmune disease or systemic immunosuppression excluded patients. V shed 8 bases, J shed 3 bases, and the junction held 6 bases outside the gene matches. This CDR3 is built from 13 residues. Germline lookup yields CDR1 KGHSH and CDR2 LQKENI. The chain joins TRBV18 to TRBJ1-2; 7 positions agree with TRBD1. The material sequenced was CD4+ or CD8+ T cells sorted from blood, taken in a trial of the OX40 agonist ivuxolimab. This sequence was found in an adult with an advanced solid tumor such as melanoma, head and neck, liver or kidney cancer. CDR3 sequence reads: CASGTGVDYGYTF. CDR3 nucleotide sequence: TGTGCCAGCGGCACAGGGGTGGACTATGGCTACACCTTC.